Reported below is one TCR beta chain. This sample stems from a study of control samples from healthy donors and cancer patients. Libraries were prepared by immunoSEQ multiplex PCR; TCRdb keeps only in-frame clonotypes and omits some of them. The sample carries tens of thousands of clones, roughly 92% recorded once. The J segment lost 6 bases and the V segment lost 7 bases, leaving 6 bases of the junction unmatched. The CDR3 covers 14 residues. The V gene's germline CDR1 is SNHLY and CDR2 FYNNEI. The V call is TRBV2, the J call TRBJ1-2; TRBD1 aligns across 12 bases. Sequenced: blood. This sequence was found in a woman in her twenties or thirties in good health. The CDR3: CASKGTGGADGYTF. CDR3 nucleotides: TGTGCCAGCAAGGGGACAGGGGGCGCCGATGGCTACACCTTC.